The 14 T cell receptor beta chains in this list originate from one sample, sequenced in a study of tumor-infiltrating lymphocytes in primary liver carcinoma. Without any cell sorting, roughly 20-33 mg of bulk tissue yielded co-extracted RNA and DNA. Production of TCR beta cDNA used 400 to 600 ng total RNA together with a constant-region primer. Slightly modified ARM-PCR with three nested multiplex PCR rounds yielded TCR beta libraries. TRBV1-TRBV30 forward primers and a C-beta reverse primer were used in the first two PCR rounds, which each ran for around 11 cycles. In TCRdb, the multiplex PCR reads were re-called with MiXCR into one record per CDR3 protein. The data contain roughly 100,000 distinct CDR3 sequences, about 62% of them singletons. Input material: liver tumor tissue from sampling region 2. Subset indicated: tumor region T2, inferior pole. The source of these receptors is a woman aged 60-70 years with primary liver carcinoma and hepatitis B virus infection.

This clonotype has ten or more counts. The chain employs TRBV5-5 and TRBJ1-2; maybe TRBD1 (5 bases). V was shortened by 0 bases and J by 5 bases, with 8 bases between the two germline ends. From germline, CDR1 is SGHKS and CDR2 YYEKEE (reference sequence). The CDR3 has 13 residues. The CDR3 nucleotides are TGTGCCAGCAGCTTGGGACAGACATATGGCTACACCTTC. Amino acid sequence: CASSLGQTYGYTF.

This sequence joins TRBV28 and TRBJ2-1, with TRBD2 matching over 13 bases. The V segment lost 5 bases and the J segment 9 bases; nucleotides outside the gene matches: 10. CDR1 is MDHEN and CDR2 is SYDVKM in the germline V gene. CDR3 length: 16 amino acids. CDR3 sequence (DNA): TGTGCCAGCAGTCCCGCCGGGACTAGCGGGATCGTTGAGCAGTTCTTC. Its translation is CASSPAGTSGIVEQFF. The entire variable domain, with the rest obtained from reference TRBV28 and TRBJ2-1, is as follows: DVKVTQSSRYLVKRTGEKVFLECVQDMDHENMFWYRQDPGLGLRLIYFSYDVKMKEKGDIPEGYSVSREKKERFSLILESASTNQTSMYLCASSPAGTSGIVEQFFGPGTRLTVL.

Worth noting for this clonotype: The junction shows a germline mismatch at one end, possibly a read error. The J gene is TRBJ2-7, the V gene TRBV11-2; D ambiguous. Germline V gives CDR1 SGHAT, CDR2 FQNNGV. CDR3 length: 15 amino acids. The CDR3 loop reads CASSLDPGHTSGQCF. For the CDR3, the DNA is TGTGCCAGCAGCTTAGACCCAGGCCATACATCCGGGCAGTGCTTC. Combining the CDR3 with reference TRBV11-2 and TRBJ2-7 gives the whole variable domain EAGVAQSPRYKIIEKRQSVAFWCNPISGHATLYWYQQILGQGPKLLIQFQNNGVVDDSQLPKDRFSAERLKGVDSTLKIQPAKLEDSAVYLCASSLDPGHTSGQCFGPGTRLTVT.

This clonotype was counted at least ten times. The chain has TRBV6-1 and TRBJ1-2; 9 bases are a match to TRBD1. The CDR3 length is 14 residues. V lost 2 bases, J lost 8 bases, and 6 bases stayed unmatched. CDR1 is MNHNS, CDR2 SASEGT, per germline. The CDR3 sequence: CASSENWTGEGYTF. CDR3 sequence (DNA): TGTGCCAGCAGTGAAAACTGGACAGGGGAAGGCTACACCTTC.

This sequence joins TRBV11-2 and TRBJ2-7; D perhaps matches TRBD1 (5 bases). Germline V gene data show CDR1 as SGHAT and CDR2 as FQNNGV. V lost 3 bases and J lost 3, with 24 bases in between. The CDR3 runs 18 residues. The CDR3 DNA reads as TGTGCCAGCAGCTTGTCCACCGACAGCTCCCCCGGGTTCTACGAGCAGTACTTC. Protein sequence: CASSLSTDSSPGFYEQYF.

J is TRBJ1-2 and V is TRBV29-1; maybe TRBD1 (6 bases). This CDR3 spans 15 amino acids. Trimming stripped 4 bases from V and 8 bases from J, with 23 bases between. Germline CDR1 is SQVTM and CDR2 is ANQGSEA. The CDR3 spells CSVGRGAVRAGGYTF. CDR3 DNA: TGCAGCGTTGGTCGGGGGGCAGTAAGGGCAGGCGGCTACACCTTC. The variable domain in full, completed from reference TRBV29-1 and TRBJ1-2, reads SAVISQKPSRDICQRGTSLTIQCQVDSQVTMMFWYRQQPGQSLTLIATANQGSEATYESGFVIDKFPISRPNLTFSTLTVSNMSPEDSSIYLCSVGRGAVRAGGYTFGSGTRLTVV.

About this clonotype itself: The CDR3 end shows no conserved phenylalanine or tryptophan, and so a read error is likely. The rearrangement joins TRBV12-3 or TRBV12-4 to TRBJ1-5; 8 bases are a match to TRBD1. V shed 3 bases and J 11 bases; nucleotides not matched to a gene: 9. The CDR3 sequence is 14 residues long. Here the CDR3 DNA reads TGTGCCAGCAGTTTTACAGGGGGATCAGGGGCCCAGCATCTT. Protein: CASSFTGGSGAQHL.

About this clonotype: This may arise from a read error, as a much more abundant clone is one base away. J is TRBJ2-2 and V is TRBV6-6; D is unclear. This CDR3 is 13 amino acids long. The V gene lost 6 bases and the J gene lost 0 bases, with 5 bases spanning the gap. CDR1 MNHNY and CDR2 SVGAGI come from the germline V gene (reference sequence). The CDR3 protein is CASRCSNTGELFF. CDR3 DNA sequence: TGTGCCAGCAGGTGTTCGAACACCGGGGAGCTGTTTTTT.

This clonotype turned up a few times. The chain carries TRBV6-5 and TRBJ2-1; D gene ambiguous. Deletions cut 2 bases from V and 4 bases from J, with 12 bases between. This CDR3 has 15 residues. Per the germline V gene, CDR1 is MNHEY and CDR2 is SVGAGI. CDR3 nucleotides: TGTGCCAGCAGTTACGTAATAAGCGCTTACAATGAGCAGTTCTTC. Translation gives CASSYVISAYNEQFF.

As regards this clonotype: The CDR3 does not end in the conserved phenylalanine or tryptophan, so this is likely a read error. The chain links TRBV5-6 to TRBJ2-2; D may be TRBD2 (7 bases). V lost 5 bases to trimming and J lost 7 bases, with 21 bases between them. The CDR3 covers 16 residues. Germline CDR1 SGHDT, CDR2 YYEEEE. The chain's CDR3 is CASSLRAGALSGELFL. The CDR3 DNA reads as TGTGCCAGCAGTTTACGTGCGGGGGCCCTCAGCGGGGAGCTGTTTTTA.

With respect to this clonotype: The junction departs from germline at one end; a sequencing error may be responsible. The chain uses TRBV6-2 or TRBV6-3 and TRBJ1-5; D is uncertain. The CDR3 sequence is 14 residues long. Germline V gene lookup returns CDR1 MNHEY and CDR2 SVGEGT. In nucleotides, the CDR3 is TGTGCCAGCAGTTACAGCGGTAGCAATCAGCCCCAGCATTTC. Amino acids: CASSYSGSNQPQHF.

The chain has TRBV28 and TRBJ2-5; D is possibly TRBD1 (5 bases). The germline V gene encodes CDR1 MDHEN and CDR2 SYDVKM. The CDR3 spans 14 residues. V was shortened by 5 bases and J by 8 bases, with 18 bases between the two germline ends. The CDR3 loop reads CASSNPGRMNTQYF. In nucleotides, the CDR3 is TGTGCCAGCAGTAACCCAGGGCGCATGAATACCCAGTACTTC.

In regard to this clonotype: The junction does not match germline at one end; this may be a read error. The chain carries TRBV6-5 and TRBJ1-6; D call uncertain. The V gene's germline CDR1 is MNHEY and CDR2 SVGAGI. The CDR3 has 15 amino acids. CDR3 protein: CASSYSGSVASPPHF. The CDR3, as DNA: TGTGCCAGCAGTTACTCTGGGAGTGTTGCATCACCCCCCCACTTT.

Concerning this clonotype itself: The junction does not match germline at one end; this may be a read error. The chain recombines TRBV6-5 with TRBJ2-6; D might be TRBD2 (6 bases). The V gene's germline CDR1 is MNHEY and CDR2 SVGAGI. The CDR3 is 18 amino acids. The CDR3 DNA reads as TGTGCCAGCTGTTACCGGGACGGAGGGCTCACTGGGGCCAACGTCCTGACTTTC. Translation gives CASCYRDGGLTGANVLTF.